These 30 T cell receptor beta chains originate from one sample sequenced in a study of CD8 T cells in ankylosing spondylitis. Study-wide results and limits: Several highly homologous variants formed a TCR beta motif that appeared characteristic of ankylosing spondylitis blood.

For these TCRs, the target antigens are not known. TCRdb used MiXCR to reprocess the 5' RACE reads, holding one entry per CDR3 protein. The sample lists under 450,000 distinct CDR3 sequences, 17% occurring once. The sequencing sample was made of blood, either unsorted or a sorted T cell fraction (not recorded which). The source of these receptors is a male donor with ankylosing spondylitis.

This clonotype was found a few times. The V gene is TRBV7-8, the J gene TRBJ2-1; 9 nucleotides agree with TRBD1. The CDR3 consists of 16 residues. Germline trimming cut 0 bases from V and 4 bases from J; bases unmatched to any gene: 4. CDR1 SGHVS and CDR2 FQNEAQ come from the germline V gene. The CDR3 DNA follows: TGTGCCAGCAGCTTAGCTGTGACAGGGGGATACAATGAGCAGTTCTTC. Residues: CASSLAVTGGYNEQFF.

This clonotype occurred a few times. V and J are TRBV19 and TRBJ2-1; TRBD1 matches 7 bases. The V and J ends lost 8 bases and 7 bases, in that order; junction bases with no gene match: 8. The CDR3 sequence is 13 residues long. Germline CDR1 and CDR2: LNHDA and SQIVND (reference sequence). The CDR3 coding sequence is TGTGCCAGTCTACAGACAGGGAAGAATGAGCAGTTCTTC. This encodes CASLQTGKNEQFF. Variable domain in full (rest from reference TRBV19 and TRBJ2-1): DGGITQSPKYLFRKEGQNVTLSCEQNLNHDAMYWYRQDPGQGLRLIYYSQIVNDFQKGDIAEGYSVSREKKESFPLTVTSAQKNPTAFYLCASLQTGKNEQFFGPGTRLTVL.

The chain combines TRBV4-2 with TRBJ2-6; perhaps TRBD1 as D (5 bases). The germline V gene has CDR1 LGHNA and CDR2 YNFKEQ. V lost 3 bases, J lost 1 base, and 10 bases lay in between. This CDR3 has 16 amino acids. Written as DNA, the CDR3 is TGTGCCAGCAGCCAGGGGCAGCGATCTGGGGCCAACGTCCTGACTTTC. It encodes CASSQGQRSGANVLTF.

This chain links TRBV12-3 or TRBV12-4 with TRBJ2-5; TRBD1 matches at 11 bases. The ends lost 6 bases at V and 7 bases at J; junction bases unmatched: 7. The CDR3 is 14 residues long. For the CDR3, the DNA is TGTGCCAGCAGCCACGGACAGGGGGCTGGGACCCAGTACTTC. This encodes CASSHGQGAGTQYF.

In its sample, this clonotype was seen a few times. The chain combines TRBV12-3 or TRBV12-4 with TRBJ2-1; perhaps TRBD2 as D (6 bases). V shed 5 bases and J shed 1 base, with 15 bases lying between them. The length of the CDR3 is 16 residues. The CDR3 sequence is CASSNNGGESYNEQFF. The CDR3 DNA sequence: TGTGCCAGCAGTAACAATGGCGGGGAGTCCTACAATGAGCAGTTCTTC.

V gene TRBV9 combines with J gene TRBJ1-1, with D uncertain. CDR3 length: 15 amino acids. The V and J ends lost 4 bases and 4 bases respectively, with 17 bases between them. CDR1 and CDR2 (germline): SGDLS, YYNGEE. CDR3 residues: CASSPGIAVSTEAFF. The DNA for the CDR3 is TGTGCCAGCAGCCCCGGAATAGCTGTGAGCACTGAAGCTTTCTTT.

This clonotype occurred a few times. The chain couples TRBV27 to TRBJ1-1; perhaps TRBD1 as D (5 bases). Germline V gene lookup returns CDR1 MNHEY and CDR2 SMNVEV (reference sequence). This CDR3 has 16 amino acids. Trimming took 3 bases from V and 0 from J, leaving 14 bases between them. The CDR3 DNA reads TGTGCCAGCAGTTTTGGATCGGGACGGCTGAACACTGAAGCTTTCTTT. This encodes CASSFGSGRLNTEAFF.

Notes on this clonotype: A much larger clone lies a single base off, so this may be a read error. In nucleotides, the CDR3 is TGTGCCAGCAGCTTAGACAAGAAACGTGGCTACACCTTC. It encodes CASSLDKKRGYTF. This chain connects TRBV7-9 to TRBJ1-2; the D is unclear. Germline V gene sequence: CDR1 SEHNR, CDR2 FQNEAQ (reference sequence). CDR3 length: 13 amino acids. V was shortened by 1 base and J by 7 bases, with 10 bases between the two germline ends.

V gene TRBV28 combines with J gene TRBJ2-5, with 8 bases aligning to TRBD1. J gave up 5 bases and V 6 bases, and 11 bases lay outside the gene matches. This CDR3 spans 15 amino acids. The germline V gene has CDR1 MDHEN and CDR2 SYDVKM. CDR3 sequence: CASSFMQGARETQYF. In DNA, the CDR3 is TGTGCCAGCAGCTTTATGCAGGGGGCGCGGGAGACCCAGTACTTC.

This clonotype was seen a handful of times. The chain joins TRBV28 to TRBJ2-1, with D maybe TRBD2 (6 bases). Between the trimmed V and J ends, which lost 6 bases and 6 bases, there was a span of 15 bases. Per the germline V gene, CDR1 is MDHEN and CDR2 is SYDVKM. CDR3 length: 14 amino acids. In nucleotides, the CDR3 is TGTGCCAGCAGAACCCTGGGACTGTTCAATGAGCAGTTCTTC. Translating it yields CASRTLGLFNEQFF.

This clonotype was detected a few times. V gene TRBV6-5 combines with J gene TRBJ1-2; D gene unclear. This CDR3 has 12 residues. V was trimmed by 6 bases and J by 8 bases, leaving 13 bases between them. Germline CDR1 and CDR2: MNHEY and SVGAGI. As DNA, the CDR3 is TGTGCCAGCAGCCCACCCTCCGGGGGCTACACCTTC. It is translated as CASSPPSGGYTF.

The chain has TRBV16 and TRBJ2-1; D ambiguous. Germline loops: CDR1 KGHSY, CDR2 FQNENV. The V gene lost 1 base and the J gene lost 4 bases, with 5 bases spanning the gap. This CDR3 is built from 13 residues. CDR3 region: CASSQFGYNEQFF. Written as DNA, the CDR3 is TGTGCCAGCAGCCAATTCGGATACAATGAGCAGTTCTTC.

This clonotype was observed a handful of times. The chain is built from TRBV20-1 and TRBJ2-3; 7 bases line up with TRBD1. This CDR3 has 14 residues. In germline, CDR1 is DFQATT, CDR2 SNEGSKA (reference sequence). The J segment lost 4 bases and the V segment lost 6 bases, leaving 10 bases of the junction unmatched. CDR3: CSAGRQGRADTQYF. The DNA of the CDR3 is TGCAGTGCCGGGCGACAGGGTAGGGCAGATACGCAGTATTTT.

This clonotype has a handful of counts. The chain employs TRBV10-3 and TRBJ1-1, with unresolved D. Germline assignment: CDR1 ENHRY and CDR2 SYGVKD. The V end lost 0 bases, the J end lost 3 bases, and 5 bases lay between the germline ends. This CDR3 spans 13 amino acids. The CDR3 here is CAISESRDTEAFF. The CDR3 region has the DNA TGTGCCATCAGTGAGTCCAGAGACACTGAAGCTTTCTTT.

This clonotype has only a few counts. V gene TRBV11-2 combines with J gene TRBJ2-5; D is possibly TRBD2 (6 bases). V was clipped by 0 bases and J by 5 bases, with 13 bases between them. CDR1 is SGHAT and CDR2 is FQNNGV in the germline V gene. This CDR3 is 15 amino acids long. CDR3 DNA sequence: TGTGCCAGCAGCTTAGAGCGGGCAGGGAGGGAGACCCAGTACTTC. It translates to CASSLERAGRETQYF.

V usage is TRBV18 and J usage is TRBJ1-2; TRBD1 agrees at 7 bases. This CDR3 region has 15 residues. Germline V CDR1 and CDR2: KGHSH, LQKENI. J lost 7 bases, V lost 2 bases, and 10 bases had no gene match. CDR3 nucleotides: TGTGCCAGCTCACCAACCGCAGGGGGAGGGACTGGCTACACCTTC. It specifies CASSPTAGGGTGYTF.

This clonotype was picked up a small number of times. The chain uses TRBV19 and TRBJ2-4, with 7 bases fitting TRBD2. This CDR3 contains 14 residues. Germline V lookup: CDR1 LNHDA, CDR2 SQIVND (reference sequence). V shed 5 bases and J 6 bases; nucleotides not matched to a gene: 7. CDR3 DNA: TGTGCCAGTAGTCCCCCTGGGGGGGGAAACATTCAGTACTTC. It encodes CASSPPGGGNIQYF.

The chain couples TRBV12-3 or TRBV12-4 to TRBJ1-4; 10 nucleotides line up with TRBD1. V lost 5 bases, J lost 5 bases, and 2 bases stayed unmatched. The CDR3 runs 14 residues. The CDR3 is CASSQDRGNEKLFF. The CDR3 coding sequence is TGTGCCAGCAGTCAGGACAGGGGGAATGAAAAACTGTTTTTT.

This clonotype was counted between two and nine times. The chain uses TRBV20-1 and TRBJ2-7; no firm D call. Trimming took 3 bases from V and 0 from J, leaving 9 bases between them. The CDR3 is 13 residues long. The germline V gene encodes CDR1 DFQATT and CDR2 SNEGSKA (reference sequence). The CDR3 DNA is TGCAGTGCTAGTGAAGCGAGCTCCTACGAGCAGTACTTC. Its protein product is CSASEASSYEQYF.

This clonotype was detected ten times or more. V gene TRBV28 combines with J gene TRBJ1-6; D call uncertain. CDR1 and CDR2 from the germline V gene are MDHEN and SYDVKM. V lost 6 bases and J lost 10, with 19 bases in between. This CDR3 spans 15 amino acids. The CDR3, as DNA: TGTGCCAGCAGCCTCAGACCGAGGGCGGGATCACCCCTCCACTTT. Amino acids: CASSLRPRAGSPLHF.

This clonotype was counted only a few times. Here the CDR3 reads CSAQGAGGHYNEQFF. The CDR3 region has the DNA TGCAGTGCCCAGGGGGCCGGGGGCCACTACAATGAGCAGTTCTTC. V is TRBV20-1 and J is TRBJ2-1; 8 bases line up with TRBD1. This CDR3 has 15 amino acids. With 6 bases clipped from V and 3 bases from J, the junction kept 10 bases outside the gene matches. Germline V gives CDR1 DFQATT, CDR2 SNEGSKA (reference sequence).

In DNA form, the CDR3 reads TGTGCCAGCAGTTTAATTCCTTACGAGCAGTACTTC. It specifies CASSLIPYEQYF. This chain connects TRBV28 to TRBJ2-7; no clear D. The length of the CDR3 is 12 residues. Germline CDR1 reads MDHEN; CDR2 reads SYDVKM. V dropped 2 bases and J dropped 4 bases, with 6 bases sitting between them. Filled out from reference TRBV28 and TRBJ2-7, the complete variable domain reads DVKVTQSSRYLVKRTGEKVFLECVQDMDHENMFWYRQDPGLGLRLIYFSYDVKMKEKGDIPEGYSVSREKKERFSLILESASTNQTSMYLCASSLIPYEQYFGPGTRLTVT.

The chain is built from TRBV20-1 and TRBJ1-1; TRBD1 aligns across 9 bases. Germline CDR1 and CDR2: DFQATT and SNEGSKA (reference sequence). The CDR3 is 14 amino acids. V lost 4 bases and J lost 7; bases outside the gene matches: 10. In DNA form, the CDR3 reads TGCAGTGCTATCAGCCACAGGGGGCATGATGAAGCTTTCTTT. Protein: CSAISHRGHDEAFF.

This clonotype was found a few times. This chain connects TRBV28 to TRBJ2-5; TRBD2 matches 8 bases. Germline V gives CDR1 MDHEN, CDR2 SYDVKM. J lost 5 bases, V lost 4 bases, and 6 bases had no gene match. This CDR3 comprises 14 residues. CDR3: CASSSPGRAETQYF. For the CDR3, the DNA is TGTGCCAGCAGTTCACCCGGGAGGGCGGAGACCCAGTACTTC.

Only a few counts were recorded for this clonotype. J is TRBJ1-2 and V is TRBV7-8, with D possibly TRBD1 on 6 matching bases. Trimming stripped 5 bases from V and 4 bases from J, with 17 bases between. This CDR3 is built from 15 residues. From germline, CDR1 is SGHVS and CDR2 FQNEAQ. The CDR3 protein is CASSPEQGMVYGYTF. The CDR3, as DNA: TGTGCCAGCAGCCCAGAACAGGGAATGGTCTATGGCTACACCTTC.

The chain couples TRBV9 to TRBJ2-1; the match to TRBD2 covers 11 bases. The CDR3 runs 17 residues. Germline V gene sequence: CDR1 SGDLS, CDR2 YYNGEE. V lost 3 bases to trimming and J lost 5 bases; unmatched junction nucleotides: 10. CDR3 in amino acids: CASSEATGTSGNNEQFF. The DNA for the CDR3 is TGTGCCAGCAGCGAGGCGACCGGGACTAGCGGAAACAATGAGCAGTTCTTC.

This clonotype was picked up a small number of times. The chain carries TRBV5-5 and TRBJ2-1, with D perhaps matching TRBD1 (6 bases). In germline, CDR1 is SGHKS, CDR2 YYEKEE (reference sequence). The CDR3 is made up of 14 amino acids. V gave up 4 bases and J gave up 6 bases, with 14 bases separating them. This CDR3 reads CASSLAGVSNEQFF. DNA for the CDR3: TGTGCCAGCAGCCTGGCAGGGGTCAGCAATGAGCAGTTCTTC.

This clonotype has just a few counts. The chain carries TRBV2 and TRBJ2-7; 8 nucleotides align to TRBD2. The CDR3 totals 12 residues. Germline V gene lookup returns CDR1 SNHLY and CDR2 FYNNEI. The CDR3 protein is CAGAGGTYEQYF. The CDR3 DNA reads as TGTGCAGGGGCGGGAGGCACCTACGAGCAGTACTTC. The whole variable domain, remainder taken from reference TRBV2 and TRBJ2-7, is EPEVTQTPSHQVTQMGQEVILRCVPISNHLYFYWYRQILGQKVEFLVSFYNNEISEKSEIFDDQFSVERPDGSNFTLKIRSTKLEDSAMYFCAGAGGTYEQYFGPGTRLTVT.

The table lists this clonotype with a few counts. This sequence joins TRBV11-2 and TRBJ2-1; 7 bases fit TRBD1. Germline-derived CDR1 and CDR2 are SGHAT and FQNNGV. CDR3 length equals 19 residues. V was pared by 5 bases and J by 7 bases, with 23 bases of the junction left unmatched. CDR3 bases: TGTGCCAGCAGCATTTACAGGGGAATGGCATCATTCTCTACTAATGAGCAGTTCTTC. Translated: CASSIYRGMASFSTNEQFF. The whole variable domain, filled in from reference TRBV11-2 and TRBJ2-1, reads EAGVAQSPRYKIIEKRQSVAFWCNPISGHATLYWYQQILGQGPKLLIQFQNNGVVDDSQLPKDRFSAERLKGVDSTLKIQPAKLEDSAVYLCASSIYRGMASFSTNEQFFGPGTRLTVL.

The chain combines TRBV6-2 or TRBV6-3 with TRBJ2-4; D remains unclear. Trimming cost V 5 bases and J 0 bases, with 5 bases left between them. Per germline, CDR1 MNHEY and CDR2 SVGEGT. The length of the CDR3 is 13 residues. The CDR3 coding sequence is TGTGCCAGCAGTCGAGAAGCCAAAAACATTCAGTACTTC. This translates into CASSREAKNIQYF.